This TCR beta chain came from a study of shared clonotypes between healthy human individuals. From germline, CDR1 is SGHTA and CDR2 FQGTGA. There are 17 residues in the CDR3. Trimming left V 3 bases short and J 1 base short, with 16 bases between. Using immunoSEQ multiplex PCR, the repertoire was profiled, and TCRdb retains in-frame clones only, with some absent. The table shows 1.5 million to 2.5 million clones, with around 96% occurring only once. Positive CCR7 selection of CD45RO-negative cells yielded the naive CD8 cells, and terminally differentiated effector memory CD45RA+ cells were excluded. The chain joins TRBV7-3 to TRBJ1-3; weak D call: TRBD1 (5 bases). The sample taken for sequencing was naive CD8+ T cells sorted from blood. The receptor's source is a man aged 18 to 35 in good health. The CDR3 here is CASSFLGTGPSGNTIYF. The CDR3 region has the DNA TGTGCCAGCAGCTTCCTCGGTACAGGCCCATCTGGAAACACCATATATTTT.